This T cell receptor beta chain derives from a study of shared clonotypes between healthy human individuals. Regarding the study as a whole: Rarefaction revealed incomplete sorted-subset sequencing despite large depth.

As concerns this clone: Its antigen remains unidentified.

Germline V gene sequence: CDR1 SGHVS, CDR2 FNYEAQ. Losses at the gene ends were 5 bases for V and 3 bases for J; bases not matched to a gene: 13. The CDR3 contains 17 residues. A CD45RA+ naive subset and a CD45RA-negative memory subset were split from CD4+ cells. The data were produced by immunoSEQ multiplex PCR, yet TCRdb's version contains in-frame clones alone and is incomplete. The data show approximately 980,000 clones, approximately 76% seen once. Sequences were obtained from memory CD4+ T cells sorted from blood. The subset denotes: CD45RA-negative fraction. V and J are TRBV7-6 and TRBJ1-3, with 7 bases lining up with TRBD1. The receptor was derived from a young man in good health. The CDR3 coding sequence is TGTGCCAGCAGCCCAGAGGCAGGGGGAATCTTTGGAAACACCATATATTTT. As protein: CASSPEAGGIFGNTIYF.